This record covers a single TCR beta chain. No antigen is known for it. No base qualities exist here, and no much larger clone lies one base off it. This entry belongs to a study of T cell changes during pregnancy in multiple sclerosis (dated by TCRdb to about 2019). Background on the whole study: Changes in the T cell repertoire over the course of pregnancy were examined in this study in women with multiple sclerosis.

Library method: the immunoSEQ multiplex PCR assay. Held by TCRdb, this immuneACCESS table contains in-frame sequences only and omits some clones. Under half of the omission traces to an unresolved V gene where checked; the cause of the rest is unknown. This sample lists about 36,000 clones; around nine tenths were detected once. The leading ten clones occupy about 0.58% of the sample. The clonotype originates from a female donor with multiple sclerosis, enrolled in a pregnancy study. Material: CD4+ T cells from peripheral blood mononuclear cells, obtained in the first trimester of pregnancy.

In nucleotides, the sequence is TGTGCCAGCAGCGACGGACAGGGGAACACTGAAGCTTTCTTT. The resulting protein is CASSDGQGNTEAFF. This chain is built from TRBV9 and TRBJ1-1, and 8 bases in between align with TRBD1. Here V drops 3 bases and J drops 1 base, and the junction holds 2 bases not matched to any gene. The germline V gene specifies SGDLS as CDR1 and YYNGEE as CDR2. There are 14 amino acids in the CDR3, from cysteine to phenylalanine inclusive. Only the CDR3 region is kept as DNA, spanning 42 bases read in frame from base 1.